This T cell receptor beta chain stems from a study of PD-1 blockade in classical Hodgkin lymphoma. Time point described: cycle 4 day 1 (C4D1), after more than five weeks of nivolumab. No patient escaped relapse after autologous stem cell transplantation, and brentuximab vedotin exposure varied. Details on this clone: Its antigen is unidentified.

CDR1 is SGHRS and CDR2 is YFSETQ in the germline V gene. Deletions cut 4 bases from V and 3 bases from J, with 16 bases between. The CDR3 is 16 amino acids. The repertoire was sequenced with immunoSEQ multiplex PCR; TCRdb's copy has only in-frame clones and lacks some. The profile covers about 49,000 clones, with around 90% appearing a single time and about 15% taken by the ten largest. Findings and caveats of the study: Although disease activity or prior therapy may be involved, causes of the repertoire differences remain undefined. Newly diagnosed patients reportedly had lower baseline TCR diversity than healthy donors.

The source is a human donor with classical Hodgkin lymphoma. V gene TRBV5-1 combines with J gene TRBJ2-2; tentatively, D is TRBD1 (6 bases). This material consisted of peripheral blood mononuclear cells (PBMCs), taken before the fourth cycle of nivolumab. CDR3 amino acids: CASSIHRVLDTGELFF. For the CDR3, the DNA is TGCGCCAGCAGCATCCACAGGGTTTTGGACACCGGGGAGCTGTTTTTT.